This T cell receptor (beta chain) was recorded in a study of a mutant IDH1 vaccine in newly diagnosed glioma. Background on the study: Once 4-6 weeks had passed after radiotherapy alone, vaccination started, or it started with temozolomide cycles. Treated patients were roughly 62% male, around 38% female, mean age 40.4 years. Patients had received radiotherapy, temozolomide, or both previously, most receiving both.

The germline CDR1 and CDR2 sequences are LGHNA and YSLEER. The CDR3 is made up of 13 amino acids. V lost 1 base and J lost 11, with 14 bases in between. Time point noted: week 5, during vaccination. Every vaccination contained 300 ug of the mutant IDH1 20-mer peptide and was paired with topical imiquimod. Each tumor in the donors was a new WHO grade 3 or 4 astrocytoma, IDH1-mutant and ATRX-lost. A remark on this clone: The antigen is undetermined.

The protocol was immunoSEQ multiplex PCR, while the TCRdb copy is restricted to in-frame clones and leaves out a portion. The table shows roughly 51,000 clones, with 82% occurring only once. The source is a woman aged 18-29 years with glioma. Some clones in this sample may be carry-over from other donors' samples. The chain uses TRBV4-3 and TRBJ1-1; D call uncertain. The specimen was PBMCs, collected from a glioma patient whose treatment included an IDH1 peptide vaccine. The CDR3: CASSQAGPERAFF. DNA for the CDR3: TGCGCCAGCAGCCAAGCTGGACCCGAGCGCGCTTTCTTT.